Sequencing of this TCR beta chain was carried out in a study of neurological immune-mediated disorders. Time point defined: longitudinal time-point 2. The unsorted libraries were generated from a total of 2 million PBMCs, which had been stored in RNAlater at -80 C. Study observations and caveats: The greatest TCR clonal expansion appeared in HTLV-1-associated myelopathy and the smallest, falling below healthy controls, in multiple sclerosis. The expanded clones of different subjects shared no CDR3 amino acid sequences (suggesting private repertoires in all groups).

The sample holds many counts of this clonotype. Its antigen remains unidentified. The length of the CDR3 is 14 residues. Trimming took off 6 bases at V and 2 bases at J, with 14 bases between the two ends. The V gene's germline CDR1 is SGHTA and CDR2 FQGNSA. One entry per CDR3 protein, called by TCRdb with MiXCR from the 5' RACE reads. The sample carries about 90,000 distinct CDR3 sequences, roughly an eighth recorded once. The clonotype was recovered from a female donor with HTLV-1-associated myelopathy (HAM/TSP). The chain carries TRBV7-2 and TRBJ2-7; D is ambiguous. The sequencing input was PBMCs. CDR3 sequence: CASRPGPQTYEQYF. DNA of the CDR3: TGTGCCAGCAGGCCCGGACCCCAAACCTACGAGCAGTACTTC.